This T cell receptor beta chain was captured by sequencing in a study of human T cells and chemical hapten exposure. Overall study context: Variation in per-sample TCR yields came mainly from small pooled library volume differences. Study observations and caveats: All donors were alopecia patients, so their immunity may differ from that of healthy people.

TCRdb analysed the RACE reads with MiXCR anew, one entry per CDR3 protein. This table holds around 56,000 distinct CDR3 sequences, more than 9% found once. The CDR3 is made up of 15 amino acids. With 3 bases clipped from V and 3 bases from J, the junction kept 6 bases outside the gene matches. Germline V gene sequence: CDR1 SGHAT, CDR2 FQDESV (reference sequence). Time point noted: pre-sensitization, week 0. The treatment is: therapeutic diphenylcyclopropenone sensitization with weekly scalp DPC. A remark on this clonotype: What it recognizes is unknown.

Source: whole blood, taken in connection with sensitization to the hapten diphenylcyclopropenone (DPC). The TCR sequence derives from a man aged 35 to 55 with alopecia areata. Some clones in this sample may be carry-over from other donors' samples. The rearrangement joins TRBV11-1 to TRBJ2-5, with 8 bases lining up with TRBD1. The CDR3 DNA is TGTGCCAGCAGCTTGCCCGGACAGGGCAAAGAGACCCAGTACTTC. Its translation: CASSLPGQGKETQYF.